These 20 T cell receptor beta chains came from one sample sequenced in a study of regulatory T cells in long-lasting Graves disease. The time point was: newly diagnosed GD, antithyroid drugs for less than 3 months. Extracted RNA from PBMCs served as the source of the TCR library. Building of the TCR beta libraries involved iRepertoire HTBI primers and Arm-PCR of CDR3 regions. A single record per CDR3 protein comes from TCRdb applying MiXCR to the multiplex PCR reads. Here the sample spans 420,000 or so distinct CDR3 sequences, roughly 15% being singletons. These data were likewise used in another study, on T cells in Graves' hyperthyroidism and ophthalmopathy.

Sequences were derived from peripheral blood mononuclear cells (PBMCs), sampled at new diagnosis, from a patient treated with antithyroid drugs. The receptors shown here come from a young woman with Graves disease.

V and J are TRBV19 and TRBJ2-7; 7 nucleotides agree with TRBD1. CDR3 length equals 14 residues. V lost 4 bases and J lost 5; bases outside the gene matches: 8. The germline gives CDR1 LNHDA, CDR2 SQIVND (reference sequence). CDR3: CASSTGGTGDEQYF. CDR3 bases: TGTGCCAGTAGTACAGGGGGTACCGGTGACGAGCAGTACTTC.

This chain's CDR3 is CASRDYYGYTF. The CDR3 DNA reads as TGTGCCAGCAGGGACTACTATGGCTACACCTTC. The chain employs TRBV2 and TRBJ1-2, with D unresolved. Germline CDR1 reads SNHLY; CDR2 reads FYNNEI. The CDR3 is made up of 11 amino acids. V was cut by 6 bases and J by 3 bases, with 5 bases left in between.

The table lists this clonotype with a few counts. The chain links TRBV5-1 to TRBJ1-1; D is possibly TRBD1 (5 bases). Deletions cut 0 bases from V and 7 bases from J, with 16 bases between. Germline lookup yields CDR1 SGHRS and CDR2 YFSETQ. This CDR3 spans 15 amino acids. The CDR3 reads CASSLDRPPWGEAFF. CDR3 DNA sequence: TGCGCCAGCAGCTTGGACAGGCCCCCCTGGGGTGAAGCTTTCTTT.

The V and J genes are TRBV24-1 and TRBJ2-1, with 9 nucleotides matching TRBD1. The trim removed 3 bases at V and 6 bases at J, leaving 8 bases unmatched. The CDR3 loop spans 16 amino acids. Looked up from germline, CDR1 is KGHDR and CDR2 is SFDVKD. CDR3 residues: CATSDPRGDRANEQFF. The CDR3 DNA sequence: TGTGCCACCAGTGATCCCCGGGGGGACAGGGCCAATGAGCAGTTCTTC.

This clonotype was seen only a few times. The chain joins TRBV7-8 to TRBJ2-1; no clear D. Per germline, CDR1 SGHVS and CDR2 FQNEAQ. The CDR3 has 14 amino acids. V gave up 5 bases and J gave up 8 bases, with 16 bases separating them. The CDR3 sequence: CASSPRVVSYEQFF. CDR3 sequence (DNA): TGTGCCAGCAGCCCCCGCGTGGTTTCATATGAGCAGTTCTTC.

This clonotype appeared a few times. The rearrangement links TRBV6-1 to TRBJ2-7; weak D call: TRBD2 (6 bases). The CDR3 covers 14 residues. V lost 5 bases, J lost 4 bases, and 15 bases lay in between. In germline, CDR1 is MNHNS, CDR2 SASEGT. CDR3: CASSTGLARYEQYF. For the CDR3, the DNA is TGTGCCAGCAGTACGGGACTCGCTCGTTACGAGCAGTACTTC.

The V gene is TRBV18, the J gene TRBJ2-2; D is perhaps TRBD1 or TRBD2 (5 bases each). V was trimmed by 4 bases and J by 5 bases, leaving 11 bases between them. The length of the CDR3 is 14 residues. Germline CDR1 reads KGHSH; CDR2 reads LQKENI. The CDR3 here is CASSRKEGTGELFF. DNA for the CDR3: TGTGCCAGCTCACGAAAAGAGGGGACCGGGGAGCTGTTTTTT.

In this sample, this clonotype turned up many times. The chain is built from TRBV27 and TRBJ2-5, with TRBD2 matching 7 bases. The CDR3 loop spans 15 amino acids. CDR1 and CDR2 from the germline V gene are MNHEY and SMNVEV (reference sequence). Germline trimming cut 5 bases from V and 5 bases from J; bases unmatched to any gene: 11. In DNA form, the CDR3 reads TGTGCCAGCAGTCAACAAGGAGCGGGATGGGAGACCCAGTACTTC. Its protein is CASSQQGAGWETQYF.

This clonotype was counted many times. J is TRBJ2-7 and V is TRBV7-2, with D possibly being TRBD1 (8 bases). The CDR3 spans 14 residues. Trimming shortened V by 5 bases and J by 3 bases, and 14 bases separated the two germline ends. Germline loops: CDR1 SGHTA, CDR2 FQGNSA. The CDR3 DNA follows: TGTGCCAGCAGCCTCAACAGGGGGGGCTACGAGCAGTACTTC. Residues: CASSLNRGGYEQYF.

This clonotype came up many times. The chain carries TRBV3-1 and TRBJ1-2; D perhaps matches TRBD1 (5 bases). The V end was cut by 4 bases, the J end by 6 bases, with 18 bases between. The CDR3 has 15 residues. Germline-derived CDR1 and CDR2 are LGHDT and YNNKEL (reference sequence). Here the CDR3 reads CASSRDSQGLDGYTF. For the CDR3, the DNA is TGTGCCAGCAGCCGGGATAGTCAGGGTTTGGATGGCTACACCTTC.

Many counts were recorded for this clonotype. The chain employs TRBV28 and TRBJ2-1, with D possibly being TRBD1 or TRBD2 (6 bases each). The CDR3 consists of 15 residues. Germline V gene lookup returns CDR1 MDHEN and CDR2 SYDVKM. Trimming removed 6 bases at V and 7 bases at J, with 19 bases between. The CDR3 sequence is CASRHYSEGGNEQFF. CDR3 nucleotide sequence: TGTGCCAGCAGACATTATAGCGAGGGGGGAAATGAGCAGTTCTTC.

This clonotype has a count of ten or more. The chain joins TRBV6-1 to TRBJ2-1; maybe TRBD1 (6 bases). The germline gives CDR1 MNHNS, CDR2 SASEGT. The CDR3 has 12 residues. Trimming took 10 bases from V and 7 from J, leaving 14 bases between them. In DNA form, the CDR3 reads TGTGCCACGGAGAGGGGGTGGAATGAGCAGTTCTTC. Translating it yields CATERGWNEQFF.

Ten or more counts support this clonotype. The chain carries TRBV7-8 and TRBJ2-7; D not resolved. The CDR3 length is 14 residues. The V end lost 5 bases, the J end lost 1 base, and 12 bases lay between the germline ends. The germline V gene has CDR1 SGHVS and CDR2 FQNEAQ. The CDR3 sequence is CASSPTLLSYEQYF. Written as DNA, the CDR3 is TGTGCCAGCAGCCCTACCTTGTTGTCCTACGAGCAGTACTTC.

This clonotype appeared a few times. The chain has TRBV25-1 and TRBJ1-1, with a possible D match to TRBD1 (6 bases). Trimming left V 6 bases short and J 5 bases short, with 10 bases between. CDR1 MGHDK and CDR2 SYGVNS come from the germline V gene. CDR3 length: 12 residues. The CDR3 DNA sequence: TGTGCCAGCAGAAGGGGGATTACTGAAGCTTTCTTT. It translates to CASRRGITEAFF.

The genes are TRBV18 and TRBJ2-1; possible D gene TRBD2, 6 bases. Germline assignment: CDR1 KGHSH and CDR2 LQKENI. V was pared by 2 bases and J by 3 bases, with 11 bases between. CDR3 length: 15 residues. CDR3 sequence reads: CASSPIGGGYNEQFF. The DNA for the CDR3 is TGTGCCAGCTCACCAATCGGGGGAGGCTACAATGAGCAGTTCTTC.

Points on this clonotype: This may come from a read error, since a much larger clone is one base off. The chain has TRBV11-2 and TRBJ2-1, with TRBD2 identical over 12 bases. Germline CDR1 SGHAT, CDR2 FQNNGV. This CDR3 has 20 amino acids. The V gene end was trimmed by 8 bases and the J gene end by 0 bases; junction bases not matched to a gene: 17. The CDR3 DNA follows: TGTGCCAGCGGTGACGGGCTAGCGGGAGGGCCGGGGAGCTCCTACAATGAGCAGTTCTTC. Translating it yields CASGDGLAGGPGSSYNEQFF. Full variable domain (outside the CDR3, taken from reference TRBV11-2 and TRBJ2-1): EAGVAQSPRYKIIEKRQSVAFWCNPISGHATLYWYQQILGQGPKLLIQFQNNGVVDDSQLPKDRFSAERLKGVDSTLKIQPAKLEDSAVYLCASGDGLAGGPGSSYNEQFFGPGTRLTVL.

Ten or more counts support this clonotype. This chain uses TRBV20-1 with TRBJ2-2; perhaps TRBD2 as D (6 bases). The germline V and J ends were trimmed by 3 bases and 0 bases, with 14 bases remaining between them. The germline V gene encodes CDR1 DFQATT and CDR2 SNEGSKA (reference sequence). The CDR3 sequence is 16 residues long. In nucleotides, the CDR3 is TGCAGTGCTAGTGAGGAGGGCGGCGCGAACACCGGGGAGCTGTTTTTT. Protein: CSASEEGGANTGELFF.

This CDR3 reads CASSVAGTRRETQYF. CDR3 sequence (DNA): TGTGCCAGCAGCGTAGCCGGGACAAGGCGGGAGACCCAGTACTTC. J is TRBJ2-5 and V is TRBV9; TRBD1 might be the D (6 bases). V was cut by 0 bases and J by 5 bases, with 14 bases left in between. The CDR3 totals 15 residues. CDR1 and CDR2 (germline): SGDLS, YYNGEE.

There are a few counts of this clonotype. A much larger clone lies a single base off, so this may be a read error. This sequence joins TRBV11-2 and TRBJ2-7, with D perhaps matching TRBD2 (5 bases). Between the trimmed V and J ends, which lost 5 bases and 7 bases, there was a span of 12 bases. The CDR3 length is 12 residues. Germline V gene data show CDR1 as SGHAT and CDR2 as FQNNGV. The CDR3 DNA is TGTGCCAGCAGCAGATATAGCGTAGAGCAGTACTTC. Amino acid sequence: CASSRYSVEQYF.

This clonotype was recorded at least ten times. The V call is TRBV27, the J call TRBJ2-2; 9 bases align to TRBD2. The trim removed 7 bases at V and 2 bases at J, leaving 11 bases unmatched. The CDR3 has 17 amino acids. The germline V gene encodes CDR1 MNHEY and CDR2 SMNVEV (reference sequence). The DNA of the CDR3 is TGTGCCAGCACCCTTCTCTCGACTAGCGGTAACACCGGGGAGCTGTTTTTT. It translates to CASTLLSTSGNTGELFF.